This T cell receptor beta chain was profiled in a study of cytomegalovirus exposure and HLA in healthy donors. Study-wide background: For the approximately 390 genotyped donors, 75% to 90% fell within the Caucasian-associated ancestry cluster.

Primers: 60 Vbeta forward and 13 Jbeta reverse. Using immunoSEQ multiplex PCR, the repertoire was profiled, and TCRdb retains in-frame clones only, with some absent. The table includes 150,000 to 200,000 clones, roughly 79% detected once. Findings and limits, study-wide: Earlier findings revealed that most TCR beta V segments proved productive either about 90% or about 30% of the time.

CDR1 ENHRY and CDR2 SYGVKD come from the germline V gene. The CDR3 consists of 13 residues. Losses at the gene ends were 6 bases for V and 4 bases for J; bases not matched to a gene: 2. On this clone itself: Its antigen remains unidentified.

The sample consisted of PBMCs. The chain uses TRBV10-3 and TRBJ2-1; 8 nucleotides line up with TRBD2. The clonotype was recovered from a middle-aged woman in good health and CMV-seronegative. In DNA form, the CDR3 reads TGTGCCATCAGGGAGCGGGAGTACAATGAGCAGTTCTTC. Translated, it gives CAIREREYNEQFF.